This passage covers 5 T cell receptor beta chains from one sample sequenced in a study of cytomegalovirus exposure and HLA in healthy donors. The table came from immunoSEQ multiplex PCR; TCRdb's copy has only in-frame clones and leaves some out. The data show about 160,000 clones, roughly 91% seen once. The specimen sequenced was PBMCs. The receptors originated from a woman aged 18-30 years in good health and CMV-seropositive.

About this clone: In the same sample, other DNA sequences code for this CDR3. The chain uses TRBV7-3 and TRBJ2-5; perhaps TRBD2 as D (6 bases). This CDR3 has 13 residues. The ends were cut back, 2 bases at V and 2 bases at J, with 6 bases in the middle. The germline CDR1 and CDR2 sequences are SGHTA and FQGTGA. This chain's CDR3 is CASSLLAQETQYF. The CDR3 DNA follows: TGTGCCAGCAGCTTACTAGCGCAAGAGACCCAGTACTTC.

The V call is TRBV4-2, the J call TRBJ2-2; 14 bases align to TRBD2. The CDR3 runs 17 residues. The J segment lost 2 bases and the V segment lost 4 bases, leaving 3 bases of the junction unmatched. CDR1 and CDR2 (germline): LGHNA, YNFKEQ. CDR3 DNA: TGTGCCAGCAGCCCGGGACTAGCGGGAGAAAACACCGGGGAGCTGTTTTTT. Translation gives CASSPGLAGENTGELFF.

The rearrangement uses TRBV7-2 and TRBJ1-5, with TRBD1 as a possible D gene (5 bases). Trimming shortened V by 1 base and J by 0 bases, and 13 bases separated the two germline ends. The CDR3 length is 17 residues. Germline lookup yields CDR1 SGHTA and CDR2 FQGNSA. CDR3 loop: CASSLGRAMNSNQPQHF. The DNA of the CDR3 is TGTGCCAGCAGCTTAGGCAGGGCCATGAATAGCAATCAGCCCCAGCATTTT.

The chain couples TRBV30 to TRBJ1-1; D gene ambiguous. Germline-derived CDR1 and CDR2 are GTSNPN and SVGIG (reference sequence). This CDR3 spans 14 amino acids. V was pared by 0 bases and J by 0 bases, with 8 bases between. CDR3 protein: CAWSVPSLNTEAFF. The CDR3 DNA sequence: TGTGCCTGGAGTGTACCTAGTCTGAACACTGAAGCTTTCTTT.

The chain has TRBV2 and TRBJ2-7, with 12 bases aligning to TRBD2. CDR1 is SNHLY and CDR2 is FYNNEI in the germline V gene. V trimming: 2 bases; J trimming: 4 bases; junction bases outside the gene matches: 3. The CDR3 loop spans 15 amino acids. The CDR3 DNA reads as TGTGCCAGCAGTGAATTGACTAGCGGGAGTTACGAGCAGTACTTC. It specifies CASSELTSGSYEQYF.